These 23 T cell receptor beta chains share one sample of origin, sequenced in a study of human T cells and chemical hapten exposure. The sample's time point: patch test 3, about 24 weeks after DPC sensitization. The treatment denotes: therapeutic diphenylcyclopropenone sensitization with weekly scalp DPC. TCRdb fed the RACE reads into MiXCR, producing one record per CDR3 protein. This sample carries 150,000 to 200,000 distinct CDR3 sequences, 24% of them seen once, and the ten largest clones take about 2.3%. The source was whole blood, collected in connection with sensitization to the hapten diphenylcyclopropenone (DPC). These receptors all come from a woman between 40 and 55 years old with alopecia areata. Some clones in this sample may be carry-over from other donors' samples.

This clonotype was picked up a small number of times. V usage is TRBV7-8 and J usage is TRBJ1-5; D gene ambiguous. Between the trimmed V and J ends, which lost 1 base and 3 bases, there was a span of 10 bases. From germline, CDR1 is SGHVS and CDR2 FQNEAQ. The CDR3 is made up of 15 amino acids. CDR3 nucleotides: TGTGCCAGCAGCTTAGGGGAAGCGGACAATCAGCCCCAGCATTTT. Translation gives CASSLGEADNQPQHF. The full variable domain, with the rest looked up from reference TRBV7-8 and TRBJ1-5, is GAGVSQSPRYKVAKRGQDVALRCDPISGHVSLFWYQQALGQGPEFLTYFQNEAQLDKSGLPSDRFFAERPEGSVSTLKIQRTQQEDSAVYLCASSLGEADNQPQHFGDGTRLSIL.

This chain uses TRBV7-2 with TRBJ2-3; TRBD2 matches at 9 bases. The junction had 9 bases not matched to a gene; V was cut back by 4 bases and J by 4 bases. This CDR3 has 16 residues. Germline V lookup: CDR1 SGHTA, CDR2 FQGNSA. The CDR3 nucleotides are TGTGCCAGCAGCTCCTCCGGGACTAGCTTCGCAGATACGCAGTATTTT. The encoded protein is CASSSSGTSFADTQYF.

The sample holds a few counts of this clonotype. The chain uses TRBV4-3 and TRBJ2-1; D remains ambiguous. Deletions cut 0 bases from V and 1 base from J, with 7 bases between. Germline values: CDR1 LGHNA, CDR2 YSLEER. This CDR3 spans 15 amino acids. For the CDR3, the DNA is TGCGCCAGCAGCCAAGATCGCGCTTCCTACAATGAGCAGTTCTTC. Amino acid sequence: CASSQDRASYNEQFF.

This chain connects TRBV24-1 to TRBJ2-5; 9 bases align to TRBD2. Per germline, CDR1 KGHDR and CDR2 SFDVKD. The CDR3 spans 13 residues. The J segment lost 4 bases and the V segment lost 7 bases, leaving 3 bases of the junction unmatched. In DNA form, the CDR3 reads TGTGCCACCAGGTTAGCGGGAGCAGAGACCCAGTACTTC. Protein product: CATRLAGAETQYF.

This chain links TRBV20-1 with TRBJ1-5; D gene uncertain. This CDR3 has 15 amino acids. The germline CDR1 and CDR2 sequences are DFQATT and SNEGSKA (reference sequence). V was shortened by 0 bases and J by 0 bases, with 9 bases between the two germline ends. The CDR3 DNA reads TGCAGTGCTAGAGACCCCTTTTATAGCAATCAGCCCCAGCATTTT. It encodes CSARDPFYSNQPQHF.

In its sample, this clonotype was seen a few times. The chain uses TRBV12-3 or TRBV12-4 and TRBJ1-5; the D is unclear. The CDR3 length is 13 residues. Trimming stripped 2 bases from V and 5 bases from J, with 7 bases between. Here the CDR3 DNA reads TGTGCCAGCAGTTTAAGGGCTTATCAGCCCCAGCATTTT. Translation: CASSLRAYQPQHF.

The rearrangement joins TRBV6-5 to TRBJ2-3; D unresolved. Trimming left V 4 bases short and J 0 bases short, with 11 bases between. The germline gives CDR1 MNHEY, CDR2 SVGAGI. The length of the CDR3 is 15 residues. CDR3 sequence reads: CASSFGFTSTDTQYF. Written as DNA, the CDR3 is TGTGCCAGCAGTTTTGGCTTTACTAGCACAGATACGCAGTATTTT.

This clonotype appeared a few times. The genes are TRBV5-1 and TRBJ2-1, with 8 bases matching TRBD2. The germline V gene encodes CDR1 SGHRS and CDR2 YFSETQ. V shed 6 bases and J 7 bases; nucleotides not matched to a gene: 12. CDR3 length: 15 amino acids. The CDR3 here is CASMTSAQRENEQFF. DNA for the CDR3: TGCGCCAGCATGACTAGCGCGCAAAGGGAAAATGAGCAGTTCTTC. Full variable domain (missing parts from reference TRBV5-1 and TRBJ2-1): KAGVTQTPRYLIKTRGQQVTLSCSPISGHRSVSWYQQTPGQGLQFLFEYFSETQRNKGNFPGRFSGRQFSNSRSEMNVSTLELGDSALYLCASMTSAQRENEQFFGPGTRLTVL.

The V gene is TRBV6-5, the J gene TRBJ1-1; D is perhaps TRBD1 (6 bases). The CDR3 contains 16 residues. The ends were cut back, 4 bases at V and 9 bases at J, with 24 bases in the middle. Germline values: CDR1 MNHEY, CDR2 SVGAGI. The CDR3 DNA follows: TGTGCCAGCAGTTCCGGAATTGGGACATCCCTCCACAAAGCTTTCTTT. It specifies CASSSGIGTSLHKAFF.

The chain recombines TRBV28 with TRBJ2-1; TRBD2 agrees at 10 bases. The CDR3 has 19 residues. Germline trimming cut 5 bases from V and 6 bases from J; bases unmatched to any gene: 19. CDR1 is MDHEN and CDR2 is SYDVKM in the germline V gene. CDR3 residues: CASSPFATRGLAGANEQFF. The CDR3 DNA reads as TGTGCCAGCAGTCCCTTTGCAACTAGAGGGCTAGCGGGGGCCAATGAGCAGTTCTTC.

The chain combines TRBV7-9 with TRBJ2-3; 8 nucleotides line up with TRBD2. This CDR3 region has 15 residues. V shed 2 bases and J 2 bases; nucleotides not matched to a gene: 3. CDR1 is SEHNR, CDR2 FQNEAQ, per germline (reference sequence). The CDR3 protein is CASSLRTSLTDTQYF. CDR3 bases: TGTGCCAGCAGCTTAAGGACTAGCCTCACAGATACGCAGTATTTT.

CDR3 coding DNA: TGCAGCGTCCTGTTCTCCTACAATGAGCAGTTCTTC. Protein product: CSVLFSYNEQFF. The V call is TRBV29-1, the J call TRBJ2-1; no firm D call. The CDR3 covers 12 residues. Germline V gives CDR1 SQVTM, CDR2 ANQGSEA. The V gene lost 6 bases and the J gene lost 0 bases, with 6 bases spanning the gap.

The chain uses TRBV29-1 and TRBJ2-3; 10 nucleotides match TRBD2. Germline values: CDR1 SQVTM, CDR2 ANQGSEA. The CDR3 covers 14 residues. Trimming removed 7 bases from V and 4 bases from J; junction bases left unmatched: 8. CDR3 DNA sequence: TGCAGCGCAGCTCCTAGCGGGAGATCAGATACGCAGTATTTT. Protein product: CSAAPSGRSDTQYF.

This clonotype appeared many times. CDR3 sequence reads: CASSAPYGYNEQFF. Here the CDR3 DNA reads TGTGCCAGCAGCGCACCGTACGGATACAATGAGCAGTTCTTC. The genes are TRBV9 and TRBJ2-1, with D unresolved. Trimming removed 3 bases from V and 4 bases from J, with 11 bases in between. The CDR3 runs 14 residues. Germline V gene sequence: CDR1 SGDLS, CDR2 YYNGEE.

V usage is TRBV3-1 and J usage is TRBJ2-2, with TRBD2 matching 13 bases. CDR3 length: 18 amino acids. V gave up 0 bases and J gave up 6 bases; unmatched junction bases: 7. CDR1 and CDR2 from the germline V gene are LGHDT and YNNKEL (reference sequence). The CDR3 region is CASSQEGLAGTFAGELFF. CDR3 bases: TGTGCCAGCAGCCAAGAGGGACTAGCGGGAACTTTCGCCGGGGAGCTGTTTTTT.

In this sample, this clonotype turned up a few times. The CDR3 ends on some other residue instead of the conserved phenylalanine or tryptophan, so this is likely a read error. It is unclear where the CDR3 begins or ends on the DNA, so no DNA is shown, and the CDR3 is as TCRdb lists it. CDR3 region: CASSQESFRGG. V usage is TRBV4-3 and J usage is TRBJ2-7; the table names TRBD1, a call not compared with the DNA. From germline, CDR1 is LGHNA and CDR2 YSLEER. A total of 11 residues make up the CDR3, ends included.

This clonotype was recorded many times. The CDR3 reads CASSRWSGQGGTGELFF. Here the CDR3 DNA reads TGTGCCAGCAGCCGATGGTCGGGACAGGGAGGCACCGGGGAGCTGTTTTTT. J is TRBJ2-2 and V is TRBV3-1, with 9 bases fitting TRBD1. Looked up from germline, CDR1 is LGHDT and CDR2 is YNNKEL (reference sequence). J was trimmed by 4 bases and V by 4 bases; bases with no gene match: 10. The CDR3 extends over 17 amino acids.

V gene TRBV29-1 combines with J gene TRBJ2-7; 13 bases are a match to TRBD2. CDR1 SQVTM and CDR2 ANQGSEA come from the germline V gene. The CDR3 sequence is 14 residues long. The V gene end was trimmed by 4 bases and the J gene end by 6 bases; junction bases not matched to a gene: 6. The CDR3 DNA reads as TGCAGCGTTGCATGGGGACTAGCGGGATTCGAGCAGTACTTC. This encodes CSVAWGLAGFEQYF.

This clonotype was counted a few times. The J gene is TRBJ2-1, the V gene TRBV6-1, with TRBD1 identical over 7 bases. Unmatched junction bases numbered 5, after V lost 7 bases and J lost 5 bases. CDR3 length equals 13 residues. CDR1 and CDR2 (germline): MNHNS, SASEGT. CDR3 DNA: TGTGCCAGCATAAGACAGGGAAACAATGAGCAGTTCTTC. Protein sequence: CASIRQGNNEQFF.

The rearrangement joins TRBV20-1 to TRBJ2-1; D gene unclear. V gave up 2 bases and J gave up 5 bases, with 10 bases separating them. Germline lookup yields CDR1 DFQATT and CDR2 SNEGSKA (reference sequence). The CDR3 totals 13 residues. In DNA, the CDR3 is TGCAGTGCTAGAAGGGCACCTAACAATGAGCAGTTCTTC. Protein: CSARRAPNNEQFF.

In this sample, this clonotype turned up once. The chain employs TRBV29-1 and TRBJ2-7, with TRBD2 matching 12 bases. The germline V gene encodes CDR1 SQVTM and CDR2 ANQGSEA. The length of the CDR3 is 13 residues. V was clipped by 6 bases and J by 3 bases; unmatched bases: 3. CDR3 amino acids: CSVWTSGNYEQYF. Here the CDR3 DNA reads TGCAGCGTATGGACTAGCGGGAACTACGAGCAGTACTTC.

This clonotype was found a few times. The genes are TRBV15 and TRBJ2-1, with TRBD2 identical over 9 bases. V lost 8 bases, J lost 3 bases, and 5 bases stayed unmatched. Germline CDR1 reads LNHNV; CDR2 reads YYDKDF (reference sequence). This CDR3 spans 14 amino acids. CDR3 in DNA: TGTGCCACCGATGCGGGAGGGGTCTACAATGAGCAGTTCTTC. Its protein is CATDAGGVYNEQFF.

This clonotype was seen only a few times. The genes are TRBV20-1 and TRBJ2-2, with D possibly called TRBD1 or TRBD2 (5 bases each). Deletions cut 1 base from V and 1 base from J, with 10 bases between. The V gene's germline CDR1 is DFQATT and CDR2 SNEGSKA (reference sequence). The CDR3 covers 15 residues. The CDR3, as DNA: TGCAGTGCTAGAGCCGGGACGGGGAACACCGGGGAGCTGTTTTTT. The encoded protein is CSARAGTGNTGELFF.